This T cell receptor beta chain was identified in a study of blood T cell repertoires in COVID-19. As for the study in general: Collection of acute and convalescent COVID-19 samples took place in the United States, Italy and Spain.

Authors' analysis steps: Researchers report that nucleated cell counts were estimated from reference gene primer amplification. This table comes from immunoSEQ multiplex PCR, and its TCRdb copy is limited to in-frame clones, with some not included. V, J and clone size derive from that table, while D and trimming were established from the DNA sequence. The data show a few hundred thousand clones, more than 75% seen once. The CDR3 length is 20 residues. Germline lookup yields CDR1 SGHNT and CDR2 YENEEA. With V trimmed by 5 bases and J by 7 bases, 20 bases remained unmatched. Sequenced sample: peripheral blood. This receptor was taken from a woman aged 40 to 55 who had recovered from COVID-19. This sequence joins TRBV11-3 and TRBJ2-2, with 12 nucleotides matching TRBD2. In DNA form, the CDR3 reads TGTGCCAGCAGCGCCCCCGGGACAGGGTGGGGACTAGCGGGCCACGGGGAGCTGTTTTTT. This translates into CASSAPGTGWGLAGHGELFF.